This passage covers 17 T cell receptor beta chains from one sample sequenced in a study of control samples from healthy donors and cancer patients. The method was immunoSEQ multiplex PCR; TCRdb's version includes in-frame clones alone and lacks a portion of them. The table shows 90,000 to 150,000 clones, with 88% occurring only once. Sequencing was performed on blood. Receptor source: a man aged 40-49 years in good health.

The chain couples TRBV5-5 to TRBJ1-6, with TRBD1 matching over 7 bases. The CDR3 loop spans 18 amino acids. Trimming at V came to 4 bases and at J to 0 bases, leaving 10 bases not matched to a gene. Germline CDR1 and CDR2: SGHKS and YYEKEE (reference sequence). The DNA for the CDR3 is TGTGCCAGCAGCACACAACAGGGGATGGGCTCCTATAATTCACCCCTCCACTTT. Encoded protein: CASSTQQGMGSYNSPLHF.

This clone was picked up a small number of times. This sequence joins TRBV30 and TRBJ1-6; no definite D call. This CDR3 has 11 amino acids. CDR1 is GTSNPN and CDR2 is SVGIG in the germline V gene (reference sequence). V dropped 0 bases and J dropped 9 bases, with 3 bases sitting between them. CDR3 sequence: CAWSVLSPLHF. CDR3 nucleotide sequence: TGTGCCTGGAGTGTACTTTCACCCCTCCACTTT.

The chain couples TRBV30 to TRBJ1-4; 7 bases align to TRBD1. Losses at the gene ends were 7 bases for V and 3 bases for J; bases not matched to a gene: 8. CDR3 length equals 14 residues. CDR1 and CDR2 (germline): GTSNPN, SVGIG (reference sequence). The CDR3 sequence: CASRSGTANEKLFF. The CDR3 nucleotides read TGTGCCTCCAGAAGCGGGACAGCTAATGAAAAACTGTTTTTT.

This rearrangement joins TRBV28 to TRBJ2-7; 7 nucleotides match TRBD1. The trim removed 7 bases at V and 3 bases at J, leaving 9 bases unmatched. The V gene's germline CDR1 is MDHEN and CDR2 SYDVKM. There are 14 residues in the CDR3. The CDR3 coding sequence is TGTGCCAGCACCTCCGCGGACAGGCGCTACGAGCAGTACTTC. Translation: CASTSADRRYEQYF.

This chain connects TRBV6-6 to TRBJ2-7, with D unclear. The germline V gene encodes CDR1 MNHNY and CDR2 SVGAGI (reference sequence). Trimming left V 2 bases short and J 1 base short, with 9 bases between. This CDR3 is built from 14 residues. The CDR3 DNA reads TGTGCCAGCAGTTACCCAGGAAAGTCCTACGAGCAGTACTTC. Translated, it gives CASSYPGKSYEQYF.

The chain combines TRBV30 with TRBJ1-6; the D is unclear. Germline loops: CDR1 GTSNPN, CDR2 SVGIG (reference sequence). The V and J ends lost 0 bases and 7 bases respectively, with 16 bases between them. The CDR3 is made up of 16 amino acids. The DNA for the CDR3 is TGTGCCTGGAGTGTACTTTTACAGCAAGGGAATTCACCCCTCCACTTT. As protein: CAWSVLLQQGNSPLHF.

The sample holds one count of this clone. The rearrangement uses TRBV10-3 and TRBJ2-1; D possibly corresponds to TRBD1 (7 bases). Germline V gene lookup returns CDR1 ENHRY and CDR2 SYGVKD. This CDR3 is built from 18 residues. The V end was cut by 0 bases, the J end by 6 bases, with 21 bases between. The CDR3 region is CAISESGRRGAGGNEQFF. CDR3 sequence (DNA): TGTGCCATCAGTGAGTCGGGAAGACGCGGGGCAGGGGGCAATGAGCAGTTCTTC.

The J gene is TRBJ2-7, the V gene TRBV29-1; 8 positions match TRBD2. CDR1 is SQVTM, CDR2 ANQGSEA, per germline. This CDR3 comprises 13 residues. Losses at the gene ends were 6 bases for V and 1 base for J; bases not matched to a gene: 5. The CDR3 nucleotides read TGCAGCGTGGTAATAGCGGGGTCCTACGAGCAGTACTTC. It yields the protein CSVVIAGSYEQYF.

This clone was counted only a few times. The rearrangement uses TRBV25-1 and TRBJ2-7, with TRBD1 matching over 7 bases. CDR1 is MGHDK and CDR2 is SYGVNS in the germline V gene. This CDR3 has 15 residues. The J segment lost 5 bases and the V segment lost 4 bases, leaving 11 bases of the junction unmatched. The CDR3 region has the DNA TGTGCCAGCAGTGTTAGAGAGACAGGGACCCACGAGCAGTACTTC. It is translated as CASSVRETGTHEQYF.

This sequence joins TRBV28 and TRBJ1-5; D uncertain. Germline V gene sequence: CDR1 MDHEN, CDR2 SYDVKM. CDR3 length equals 13 residues. V shed 8 bases and J shed 0 bases, with 8 bases lying between them. The CDR3 DNA reads as TGTGCCAGCGCAGAGACTAGCAATCAGCCCCAGCATTTT. Translation gives CASAETSNQPQHF.

The rearrangement joins TRBV27 to TRBJ2-1, with TRBD2 identical over 9 bases. This CDR3 has 16 residues. V lost 3 bases to trimming and J lost 0 bases; unmatched junction nucleotides: 3. Per the germline V gene, CDR1 is MNHEY and CDR2 is SMNVEV (reference sequence). The CDR3 reads CASSFERGASYNEQFF. The CDR3 DNA reads as TGTGCCAGCAGTTTCGAGCGGGGGGCCTCCTACAATGAGCAGTTCTTC.

The J gene is TRBJ2-1, the V gene TRBV7-9; tentative D call: TRBD2 (6 bases). Germline V gene sequence: CDR1 SEHNR, CDR2 FQNEAQ (reference sequence). The CDR3 has 12 residues. V lost 10 bases to trimming and J lost 5 bases, with 12 bases between them. The CDR3 reads CATDRGNNEQFF. The CDR3 DNA is TGTGCCACCGACCGGGGGAACAATGAGCAGTTCTTC.

In the case of this clone: Other DNA sequences in this sample translate to the same CDR3. The V gene is TRBV30, the J gene TRBJ1-5; D is uncertain. V lost 0 bases and J 0 bases, leaving 9 bases between the germline ends. The CDR3 is made up of 15 amino acids. CDR1 and CDR2 (germline): GTSNPN, SVGIG (reference sequence). The CDR3, as DNA: TGTGCCTGGAGTGTACGCGGTTATAGCAATCAGCCCCAGCATTTT. This gives the protein CAWSVRGYSNQPQHF.

The rearrangement uses TRBV5-1 and TRBJ2-5; D call uncertain. The CDR3 runs 12 residues. Trimming took off 1 base at V and 3 bases at J, with 4 bases between the two ends. From germline, CDR1 is SGHRS and CDR2 YFSETQ. CDR3 bases: TGCGCCAGCAGCTTGTCGGAAGAGACCCAGTACTTC. It specifies CASSLSEETQYF.

A note on this clone: Additional DNA sequences in this sample encode the identical CDR3. V is TRBV2 and J is TRBJ1-5; D is perhaps TRBD1 (5 bases). This CDR3 comprises 14 residues. The germline V and J ends were trimmed by 6 bases and 1 base, with 10 bases remaining between them. The germline gives CDR1 SNHLY, CDR2 FYNNEI. CDR3 sequence: CASRTGPSNQPQHF. The CDR3 nucleotides read TGTGCCAGCAGAACAGGACCGAGCAATCAGCCCCAGCATTTT.

With respect to this clone: This sample also contains other DNA sequences that code for the same CDR3. The chain combines TRBV20-1 with TRBJ1-3; no clear D. Trimming took 3 bases from V and 4 from J, leaving 4 bases between them. The germline gives CDR1 DFQATT, CDR2 SNEGSKA (reference sequence). The CDR3 has 11 amino acids. Here the CDR3 reads CSARAGNTIYF. CDR3 sequence (DNA): TGCAGTGCTAGGGCCGGAAACACCATATATTTT.

The chain links TRBV5-6 to TRBJ2-6; the D gene is possibly TRBD1 (6 bases). The V and J ends lost 4 bases and 2 bases respectively, with 13 bases between them. Germline V gene data show CDR1 as SGHDT and CDR2 as YYEEEE. The CDR3 runs to 16 residues. This chain's CDR3 is CASSLPGVTGANVLTF. The CDR3, as DNA: TGTGCCAGCAGCCTCCCAGGGGTAACTGGGGCCAACGTCCTGACTTTC.